This T cell receptor (beta chain) was documented in a study of blood T cell repertoires in COVID-19. Across the whole study: The United States, Italy and Spain were the sources of the acute and convalescent COVID-19 samples. The cDNA or gDNA used as material had been derived from T cells, B-cell-depleted T cells, or PBMCs.

Germline lookup yields CDR1 MDHEN and CDR2 SYDVKM. Trimming cost V 8 bases and J 5 bases, with 10 bases left between them. The CDR3 spans 12 residues. In the study's own analysis: Amplified reference gene primers provided the basis for estimating nucleated cell counts. Generated by immunoSEQ multiplex PCR, the TCRdb table keeps only in-frame clones and is missing some. Clone size and the V and J calls come from that table; the DNA yielded D and trimming. The table records roughly 34,000 clones, over 70% of them present only once. V is TRBV28 and J is TRBJ1-5; D not certain. This receptor was identified in an elderly man with active COVID-19. The sample comprised peripheral blood. The DNA of the CDR3 is TGTGCCAGCGCGGTTGGGTATCAGCCCCAGCATTTT. The encoded protein is CASAVGYQPQHF.